Described below is a single T cell receptor beta chain sequence and its context. Its target is not known. This sample was taken from a study of T cell responses to AZD1222 COVID-19 vaccine. The data were produced by immunoSEQ multiplex PCR, yet TCRdb's version contains in-frame clones alone and is incomplete. The sample has approximately 180,000 clones, approximately 90% seen once. Study results and limitations: In the spike-specific TCR repertoire, nearly half reportedly target unmutated variant regions. A mostly white British donor set with more females was recruited, and clonal diversity was possibly underestimated. Baseline seropositivity characterized only a handful of AZD1222 recipients.

The sample here was peripheral blood, taken 28 days after the second dose of the MenACWY control vaccine. This TCR derives from an adult who received the MenACWY meningococcal vaccine as a control.

The CDR3, as DNA: TGTGCCACCGACCGCTGGGGGGCGTATACCTTTATCCCGAATCAGCCCCAGCATTTT. Translation gives CATDRWGAYTFIPNQPQHF. The rearrangement joins TRBV28 to TRBJ1-5; D possibly corresponds to TRBD1 (6 bases). The CDR3 is 19 residues long. Germline CDR1 is MDHEN and CDR2 is SYDVKM. V was pared by 10 bases and J by 4 bases, with 32 bases between.